This TCR beta chain was sequenced during a study of cytomegalovirus exposure and HLA in healthy donors. Study context: Earlier results showed 90 million to 120 million unique TCR beta sequences derived from roughly 190 million T cells.

PCR was performed using 60 Vbeta and 13 Jbeta primers. Sequencing used immunoSEQ multiplex PCR; TCRdb keeps in-frame clones, though not all of them. The sample has about 190,000 clones, about four fifths seen once; the top ten hold about 3.4%. Study-level results: The authors later found most CMV-associated TCR beta chains appeared HLA-restricted.

Points on this clone: Antigen specificity is unknown.

The germline V gene encodes CDR1 SGHTA and CDR2 FQGTGA. The length of the CDR3 is 15 residues. With 1 base clipped from V and 2 bases from J, the junction kept 5 bases outside the gene matches. The rearrangement links TRBV7-3 to TRBJ2-7; TRBD2 matches 7 bases. This receptor was taken from a man between 40 and 49 years old in good health and CMV-seropositive. The material sequenced was PBMCs. The CDR3 spells CASSLSGGGAYEQYF. CDR3 sequence (DNA): TGTGCCAGCAGCTTAAGTGGCGGGGGAGCCTACGAGCAGTACTTC.